This passage covers 22 T cell receptor beta chains from one sample sequenced in a study of molecular identifiers for immune sequencing clone quantification. TCRdb reanalysed the PCR reads using MiXCR and keeps one entry per CDR3 protein. This table has 80,000 to 100,000 distinct CDR3 sequences, around 24% appearing once. The sequencing sample was made of naive CD8+ T cells from blood, with Jurkat cell RNA spiked in. The subset here: FACS-sorted CD8+CD4-CCR7+CD45RA+ naive T cells. All receptors derive from a human donor in good health. Some libraries in this study had Jurkat cell RNA spiked in.

The sample holds many counts of this clonotype. V usage is TRBV12-3 or TRBV12-4 and J usage is TRBJ1-1; D unresolved. V was pared by 6 bases and J by 1 base, with 9 bases between. This CDR3 has 13 amino acids. The CDR3 protein is CASRFSENTEAFF. CDR3 DNA: TGTGCCAGCAGGTTTTCCGAGAACACTGAAGCTTTCTTT.

This clonotype has a count of ten or more. The genes are TRBV29-1 and TRBJ2-3; tentative D call: TRBD1 (6 bases). V was clipped by 0 bases and J by 2 bases, with 12 bases between them. CDR1 SQVTM and CDR2 ANQGSEA come from the germline V gene. This CDR3 is built from 15 residues. For the CDR3, the DNA is TGCAGCGTTGAAGACTTGGACAGTTCCACAGATACGCAGTATTTT. Protein product: CSVEDLDSSTDTQYF.

Many counts were recorded for this clonotype. The chain is built from TRBV7-9 and TRBJ1-1; D not certain. The V gene's germline CDR1 is SEHNR and CDR2 FQNEAQ (reference sequence). Trimming cost V 5 bases and J 8 bases, with 9 bases left between them. The CDR3 extends over 11 amino acids. The CDR3 sequence is CASSPTYEAFF. The CDR3 DNA sequence: TGTGCCAGCAGCCCCACATACGAAGCTTTCTTT.

This clonotype has at least ten counts. J is TRBJ2-3 and V is TRBV20-1, with a possible D match to TRBD2 (6 bases). Germline CDR1 DFQATT, CDR2 SNEGSKA (reference sequence). CDR3 length: 13 amino acids. The CDR3 loop reads CSPRAGRTDTQYF. The CDR3, as DNA: TGCAGCCCCCGTGCGGGACGCACAGATACGCAGTATTTT.

On this clonotype itself: A much larger clone lies one base from this, so it may be a read error. The rearrangement links TRBV4-3 to TRBJ2-4; D remains ambiguous. Germline CDR1 LGHNA, CDR2 YSLEER. The CDR3 consists of 17 residues. Trimming stripped 0 bases from V and 4 bases from J, with 16 bases between. CDR3 DNA sequence: TGCGCCAGCAGCCAAGACTGGGCTATCAGTACAAAAAACATTCAGTACTTC. This gives the protein CASSQDWAISTKNIQYF.

This clonotype has more than one count but fewer than ten. V gene TRBV7-6 combines with J gene TRBJ2-3; 8 bases match TRBD1. The CDR3 totals 21 residues. The germline gives CDR1 SGHVS, CDR2 FNYEAQ. The J segment lost 4 bases and the V segment lost 0 bases, leaving 21 bases of the junction unmatched. The CDR3 DNA sequence: TGTGCCAGCAGCTTAGCGCTTTTGTTCGCAGGGGGCGAGTCTACTCCAGATACGCAGTATTTT. It translates to CASSLALLFAGGESTPDTQYF.

This clonotype was picked up many times. J is TRBJ2-7 and V is TRBV11-2; the D gene is possibly TRBD2 (7 bases). From germline, CDR1 is SGHAT and CDR2 FQNNGV. The CDR3 extends over 15 amino acids. The V gene lost 0 bases and the J gene lost 2 bases, with 11 bases spanning the gap. The CDR3 sequence is CASSLDRGGTYEQYF. The CDR3 DNA sequence: TGTGCCAGCAGCTTAGACCGCGGGGGCACCTACGAGCAGTACTTC.

This clonotype was counted at least ten times. The chain joins TRBV10-3 to TRBJ1-5; 7 nucleotides align to TRBD1. Germline V lookup: CDR1 ENHRY, CDR2 SYGVKD. V gave up 3 bases and J gave up 6 bases; unmatched junction bases: 5. The CDR3 has 14 amino acids. The CDR3 DNA follows: TGTGCCATCAGTGACACAGGGGTGGGTCAGCCCCAGCATTTT. This sequence encodes CAISDTGVGQPQHF.

Note on this clonotype: A much larger clone differs from this one at a single base, so this may be a read error. The rearrangement uses TRBV6-5 and TRBJ1-6; D ambiguous. The germline V gene has CDR1 MNHEY and CDR2 SVGAGI. CDR3 length equals 14 residues. Trimming took off 8 bases at V and 5 bases at J, with 13 bases between the two ends. This CDR3 is CASALRRNNSPLHF. Here the CDR3 DNA reads TGTGCCAGCGCCCTAAGGAGGAATAATTCACCCCTCCACTTT.

This clonotype was counted ten times or more. This chain connects TRBV20-1 to TRBJ1-5, with TRBD1 identical over 7 bases. The germline V gene encodes CDR1 DFQATT and CDR2 SNEGSKA (reference sequence). J gave up 9 bases and V 0 bases, and 11 bases lay outside the gene matches. CDR3 length: 15 amino acids. DNA of the CDR3: TGCAGTGCTAGAGAGCCGGGACAGCTAGGTTGGCCCCAGCATTTT. Residues: CSAREPGQLGWPQHF.

This clonotype was observed at least ten times. The chain links TRBV29-1 to TRBJ2-3, with 8 bases identical to TRBD2. The CDR3 is made up of 15 amino acids. Germline V gene lookup returns CDR1 SQVTM and CDR2 ANQGSEA. The V gene end was trimmed by 4 bases and the J gene end by 0 bases; junction bases not matched to a gene: 6. The CDR3 here is CSVVGPSGSTDTQYF. For the CDR3, the DNA is TGCAGCGTTGTGGGGCCTAGCGGGAGCACAGATACGCAGTATTTT.

In this sample, this clonotype turned up many times. V gene TRBV7-9 combines with J gene TRBJ1-1; 11 nucleotides agree with TRBD1. Trimming removed 4 bases from V and 1 base from J; junction bases left unmatched: 2. CDR3 length: 15 amino acids. Germline loops: CDR1 SEHNR, CDR2 FQNEAQ (reference sequence). This CDR3 is CASSWTGGWNTEAFF. DNA of the CDR3: TGTGCCAGCAGCTGGACAGGGGGCTGGAACACTGAAGCTTTCTTT.

This clonotype showed up many times. The chain couples TRBV14 to TRBJ2-1; no definite D call. This CDR3 is 15 amino acids long. The V end was cut by 1 base, the J end by 0 bases, with 7 bases between. The V gene's germline CDR1 is SGHDN and CDR2 FVKESK. The CDR3 is CASSQGVSSYNEQFF. CDR3 bases: TGTGCCAGCAGCCAAGGGGTTAGCTCCTACAATGAGCAGTTCTTC. Variable domain in full (rest from reference TRBV14 and TRBJ2-1): EAGVTQFPSHSVIEKGQTVTLRCDPISGHDNLYWYRRVMGKEIKFLLHFVKESKQDESGMPNNRFLAERTGGTYSTLKVQPAELEDSGVYFCASSQGVSSYNEQFFGPGTRLTVL.

This clonotype was seen just once. Mismatch with germline at one junction end may stem from a read error. The chain is built from TRBV4-3 and TRBJ2-3; D may be TRBD2 (5 bases). There are 14 residues in the CDR3. Per germline, CDR1 LGHNA and CDR2 YSLEER. CDR3 nucleotide sequence: TGCGCCAGCCGCCAAGATCGTCCGGGGTCGGCGCAGTATTTT. Translating it yields CASRQDRPGSAQYF.

The chain combines TRBV11-2 with TRBJ2-7; D might be TRBD2 (5 bases). The CDR3 has 16 residues. Germline V gene data show CDR1 as SGHAT and CDR2 as FQNNGV. Trimming removed 5 bases from V and 1 base from J, with 18 bases in between. CDR3 protein: CASSDKIETGSYEQYF. Written as DNA, the CDR3 is TGTGCCAGCAGCGACAAAATAGAGACGGGATCCTACGAGCAGTACTTC.

This clonotype has a count of ten or more. The CDR3 region is CASSLGRAGELFF. The CDR3, as DNA: TGTGCCAGCAGTTTGGGCAGGGCCGGGGAGCTGTTTTTT. The rearrangement uses TRBV12-3 or TRBV12-4 and TRBJ2-2, with TRBD1 as a possible D gene (5 bases). The CDR3 totals 13 residues. Trimming cost V 3 bases and J 6 bases, with 8 bases left between them.

This clonotype was recorded many times. The rearrangement joins TRBV7-9 to TRBJ2-7, with 7 nucleotides matching TRBD2. The length of the CDR3 is 16 residues. Trimming cost V 5 bases and J 4 bases; bases outside gene matches: 14. The germline CDR1 and CDR2 sequences are SEHNR and FQNEAQ (reference sequence). CDR3 in amino acids: CASSPPHAGDKYEQYF. The CDR3 bases are TGTGCCAGCAGCCCACCTCACGCGGGAGATAAGTACGAGCAGTACTTC.

This clonotype was seen a few times. At one boundary the junction diverges from the germline segment, which might be a read error. V is TRBV6-5 and J is TRBJ2-7; perhaps D is TRBD1 or TRBD2 (5 bases each). CDR3 length equals 13 residues. Germline CDR1 reads MNHEY; CDR2 reads SVGAGI. The CDR3 DNA follows: TGTGTCAGCAGTTACGGGGCCCAAGTTGAGCAGTACTTC. It yields the protein CVSSYGAQVEQYF.

This clonotype was observed many times. The chain recombines TRBV12-3 or TRBV12-4 with TRBJ2-2; 10 nucleotides agree with TRBD1. The CDR3 contains 16 residues. The ends lost 6 bases at V and 0 bases at J; junction bases unmatched: 4. DNA of the CDR3: TGTGCCAGCAGAGCCGACAGGGGGCCGAACACCGGGGAGCTGTTTTTT. Its protein is CASRADRGPNTGELFF.

In this sample, this clonotype turned up many times. The J gene is TRBJ2-7, the V gene TRBV2; the D gene is possibly TRBD1 (7 bases). V lost 10 bases, J lost 6 bases, and 22 bases lay in between. The CDR3 is made up of 14 amino acids. The germline gives CDR1 SNHLY, CDR2 FYNNEI. CDR3 nucleotide sequence: TGTGCCACCCTCAGGGGGGCGGGACCGGCCGAGCAGTACTTC. This sequence encodes CATLRGAGPAEQYF.

This clonotype occurred many times. V gene TRBV25-1 combines with J gene TRBJ2-3; 7 bases match TRBD1. Trimming at V came to 3 bases and at J to 2 bases, leaving 8 bases not matched to a gene. Germline values: CDR1 MGHDK, CDR2 SYGVNS. This CDR3 contains 16 residues. CDR3 region: CASSDITGVFTDTQYF. CDR3 DNA sequence: TGTGCCAGCAGTGATATAACAGGGGTCTTCACAGATACGCAGTATTTT.

There are many counts of this clonotype. V gene TRBV11-2 combines with J gene TRBJ2-7; D tentatively reads TRBD1 or TRBD2 (5 bases each). The germline gives CDR1 SGHAT, CDR2 FQNNGV. Trimming removed 5 bases at V and 6 bases at J, with 14 bases between. This CDR3 comprises 13 residues. CDR3 in amino acids: CASSQGTAGEQYF. The CDR3 nucleotides are TGTGCCAGCAGCCAAGGGACGGCGGGCGAGCAGTACTTC.